This T cell receptor beta chain was identified in a study of blood T cell repertoires in COVID-19. For the study at large: PBMCs, B-cell-depleted T cells, or T cells were the source of the cDNA or gDNA that made up the material.

The data were produced by immunoSEQ multiplex PCR, yet TCRdb's version contains in-frame clones alone and is incomplete. The sample yields 450,000 or so clones, 89% seen once. Enrolment of Seattle patients took place during active infection, and they were followed longitudinally. With 4 bases removed from V and 3 bases from J, the gap between germline ends came to 15 bases. The germline V gene encodes CDR1 SGHTA and CDR2 FQGNSA. The CDR3 consists of 15 residues. The specimen sequenced was peripheral blood. This TCR was recovered from a woman aged 40 to 50 with COVID-19, enrolled during active disease. This chain joins TRBV7-2 and TRBJ1-2; TRBD1 is a possible D gene (6 bases). The CDR3 region has the DNA TGTGCCAGCAGCTCCGACCGAACAGGGTACTATGGCTACACCTTC. This translates into CASSSDRTGYYGYTF.